The entry below gives a single TCR beta chain sequence along with its context. This clonotype occurred a few times. Its binding antigen is unknown. No clone much larger than this one lies a single base away; base qualities are absent. Sequencing was performed on an Illumina HiSeq 1500. TCRdb handled the public reads itself, with Q25 trimming in fastp and clone calling in MiXCR, and kept productive beta chains. CDR3 protein duplicates are merged, each entry listing the most common genes and DNA. In all, the sample holds roughly 640,000 distinct CDR3 sequences, and 20% to 25% of those were seen once. Roughly 8% of the sample rests with the top ten. These data belong to a study of T cell repertoires in cytomegalovirus infection (dated by TCRdb to the late 2010s). Some background on the complete study: Donor HLA type was relevant to the analysis, because carriage of CMV infection together with the matching HLA type was indicated by public TCR beta signatures. What the work shows at the level of the full study, not this receptor alone: The ex vivo response was dominated by HLA-C-restricted CMV-specific TCR beta clonotypes, and the single most frequent clonotype in two of eight donors was supplied by these HLA-C-restricted clonotypes. In both this cohort and an independent cohort of several hundred donors, the cumulative frequency of public TCR beta family members distinguished carriers of CMV infection plus the relevant HLA type.

Trimming takes 0 bases from V and 3 bases from J, and the germline ends sit 11 bases apart. From the cysteine up to the phenylalanine, the CDR3 has a length of 16 residues. Only the CDR3 DNA stays, 48 bases, in frame from base 1. From the germline V gene, CDR1 is MGHDK and CDR2 is SYGVNS. This chain joins TRBV25-1 to TRBJ2-2, with no D gene named confidently. The receptor was derived from a human donor in good health (CMV status not recorded). Some clones in this sample may be carry-over from other donors' samples. The specimen was CD8+ T cells from PBMCs. CDR3 reads: CASSEYGWDDTGELFF. The base sequence is TGTGCCAGCAGTGAATATGGCTGGGATGACACCGGGGAGCTGTTTTTT.